A selection of T cell receptor beta chains follows, all from one sample in a study of CD8+CD57+ T cells in acquired aplastic anemia. TCRdb re-called the reads through MiXCR, storing one row per CDR3 protein. The table has about 110,000 distinct CDR3 sequences, 40% to 65% seen once. Material: sorted CD4+, CD8+, or CD8+CD57+ T cells (not recorded which) from PBMCs. These TCRs come from a human donor in good health, serving as a control. The CDR3 runs from the conserved cysteine through the conserved F or W. Each record gives: J gene, D gene, clone size, CDR3 length, V gene, CDR3 protein, CDR3 DNA. D genes are given only for firm matches. The size of a clone is reported for some rows only, either as once, few or many, or as a class for expanded clones.

J gene: TRBJ1-2
D gene: .
clone size: .
CDR3 length: 13
V gene: TRBV4-3
CDR3 protein: CASSSTANYGYTF
CDR3 DNA: TGCGCCAGCAGCTCCACAGCTAACTATGGCTACACCTTC

J gene: TRBJ1-6
D gene: TRBD1
clone size: .
CDR3 length: 15
V gene: TRBV6-1
CDR3 protein: CASTLTGSYNSPLHF
CDR3 DNA: TGTGCCAGCACCTTGACAGGGTCCTATAATTCACCCCTCCACTTT

J gene: TRBJ1-1
D gene: TRBD1
clone size: many
CDR3 length: 15
V gene: TRBV6-5
CDR3 protein: CASSYSSFRGTEAFF
CDR3 DNA: TGTGCCAGCAGTTACTCTTCCTTCAGGGGGACTGAAGCTTTCTTT

J gene: TRBJ2-1
D gene: TRBD2
clone size: .
CDR3 length: 11
V gene: TRBV11-3
CDR3 protein: CASSWTSEQFF
CDR3 DNA: TGTGCCAGCAGCTGGACTAGCGAGCAGTTCTTC

J gene: TRBJ2-1
D gene: TRBD2
clone size: .
CDR3 length: 17
V gene: TRBV11-3
CDR3 protein: CASSLEPASGGAYEQFF
CDR3 DNA: TGTGCCAGCAGCTTAGAACCGGCTAGCGGGGGGGCCTATGAGCAGTTCTTC

J gene: TRBJ1-1
D gene: TRBD1
clone size: .
CDR3 length: 13
V gene: TRBV24-1
CDR3 protein: CATSDLGGAEAFF
CDR3 DNA: TGTGCCACCAGTGATTTAGGGGGCGCGGAAGCTTTCTTT

J gene: TRBJ1-5
D gene: .
clone size: many
CDR3 length: 15
V gene: TRBV4-1
CDR3 protein: CASSQDDSSNQPQHF
CDR3 DNA: TGCGCCAGCAGCCAAGATGACAGTAGCAATCAGCCCCAGCATTTT

J gene: TRBJ2-1
D gene: TRBD1
clone size: .
CDR3 length: 15
V gene: TRBV4-2
CDR3 protein: CASTNSGGDYNEQFF
CDR3 DNA: TGTGCCAGCACCAATTCAGGGGGCGACTACAATGAGCAGTTCTTC

J gene: TRBJ2-3
D gene: .
clone size: many
CDR3 length: 13
V gene: TRBV5-1
CDR3 protein: CASSAPITDTQYF
CDR3 DNA: TGCGCCAGCAGCGCCCCAATAACAGATACGCAGTATTTT

J gene: TRBJ2-7
D gene: TRBD1
clone size: .
CDR3 length: 15
V gene: TRBV15
CDR3 protein: CATSRAGQGDYEQYF
CDR3 DNA: TGTGCCACCAGCAGAGCGGGACAGGGGGACTACGAGCAGTACTTC

J gene: TRBJ2-7
D gene: TRBD1
clone size: many
CDR3 length: 16
V gene: TRBV11-3
CDR3 protein: CASSSREGQGADEQYF
CDR3 DNA: TGTGCCAGCAGCTCCCGGGAGGGACAGGGGGCAGACGAGCAGTACTTC

J gene: TRBJ2-7
D gene: .
clone size: many
CDR3 length: 12
V gene: TRBV5-6
CDR3 protein: CASSRAGYEQYF
CDR3 DNA: TGTGCCAGCAGCCGCGCTGGGTACGAGCAGTACTTC

J gene: TRBJ2-1
D gene: TRBD2
clone size: .
CDR3 length: 15
V gene: TRBV20-1
CDR3 protein: CSAGRTSGGIHEQFF
CDR3 DNA: TGCAGTGCTGGCCGGACTAGCGGGGGAATCCATGAGCAGTTCTTC

J gene: TRBJ1-2
D gene: .
clone size: .
CDR3 length: 12
V gene: TRBV20-1
CDR3 protein: CSASTGGMGYTF
CDR3 DNA: TGCAGTGCCAGCACGGGCGGGATGGGCTACACCTTC

J gene: TRBJ2-2
D gene: TRBD1
clone size: many
CDR3 length: 14
V gene: TRBV19
CDR3 protein: CASRDRGYTGELFF
CDR3 DNA: TGTGCCAGCCGCGACAGGGGGTACACCGGGGAGCTGTTTTTT

J gene: TRBJ1-2
D gene: TRBD1
clone size: many
CDR3 length: 14
V gene: TRBV15
CDR3 protein: CATSRRGTDYGYTF
CDR3 DNA: TGTGCCACCAGCAGAAGGGGGACAGACTATGGCTACACCTTC

J gene: TRBJ1-5
D gene: .
clone size: .
CDR3 length: 15
V gene: TRBV7-4
CDR3 protein: CASSFYEGTNQPQHF
CDR3 DNA: TGTGCCAGCAGCTTCTATGAGGGGACGAATCAGCCCCAGCATTTT

J gene: TRBJ1-3
D gene: .
clone size: many
CDR3 length: 12
V gene: TRBV9
CDR3 protein: CASRGSGNTIYF
CDR3 DNA: TGTGCCAGCAGGGGGTCTGGAAACACCATATATTTT